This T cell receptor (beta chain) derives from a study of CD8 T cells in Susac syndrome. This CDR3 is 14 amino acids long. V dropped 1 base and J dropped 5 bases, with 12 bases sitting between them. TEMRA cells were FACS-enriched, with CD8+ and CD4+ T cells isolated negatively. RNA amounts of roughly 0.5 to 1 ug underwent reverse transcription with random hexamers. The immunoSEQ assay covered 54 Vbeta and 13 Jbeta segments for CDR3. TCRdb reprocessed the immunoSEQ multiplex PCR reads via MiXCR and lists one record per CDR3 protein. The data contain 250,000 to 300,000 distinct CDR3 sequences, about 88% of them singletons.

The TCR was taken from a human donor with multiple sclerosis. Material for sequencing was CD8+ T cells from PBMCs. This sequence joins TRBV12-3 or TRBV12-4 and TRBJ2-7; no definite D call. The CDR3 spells CASSLVGNFDEQYF. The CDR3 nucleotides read TGTGCCAGCAGTTTAGTAGGGAATTTCGACGAGCAGTACTTC.